These T cell receptor beta chains were read from a single sample in a study of OX40 agonist ivuxolimab in advanced cancers. Sequencing used immunoSEQ multiplex PCR; TCRdb keeps in-frame clones, though not all of them. This sample has around 40,000 clones, with more than 70% found just once. Sequencing used CD4+ or CD8+ T cells sorted from blood, obtained in a trial of the OX40 agonist ivuxolimab. The source of these receptors is an adult with an advanced solid tumor such as melanoma, head and neck, liver or kidney cancer. The CDR3 runs from the conserved cysteine through the conserved F or W. A D gene is named only where the DNA matches it firmly. For some rows the clone size is stated as once, few or many, or as a class when expanded; others skip it.

clone size	V gene	J gene	D gene	CDR3 protein	CDR3 DNA
.	TRBV28	TRBJ2-1	.	CASSSWFYNEQFF	TGTGCCAGCAGTTCCTGGTTCTACAATGAGCAGTTCTTC
.	TRBV30	TRBJ2-3	.	CAWRIGGSTDTQYF	TGTGCCTGGAGGATCGGCGGAAGCACAGATACGCAGTATTTT
.	TRBV11-3	TRBJ1-1	TRBD1	CASSLLARQGFEAFF	TGTGCCAGCAGCCTACTCGCAAGACAGGGGTTTGAAGCTTTCTTT
.	TRBV19	TRBJ1-1	.	CASSSWQNTEAFF	TGTGCCAGTAGCTCGTGGCAGAACACTGAAGCTTTCTTT
.	TRBV7-2	TRBJ1-3	.	CASRIASGNTIYF	TGTGCCAGCCGGATTGCCTCTGGAAACACCATATATTTT
.	TRBV25-1	TRBJ2-1	.	CASSEGGRYGMRVGQFF	TGTGCCAGCAGTGAAGGGGGACGTTATGGGATGAGAGTGGGGCAGTTCTTC
.	TRBV28	TRBJ1-2	.	CASRGDTASGYTF	TGTGCCAGCAGGGGAGATACAGCATCCGGCTACACCTTC
.	TRBV6-9	TRBJ2-2	.	CASRGLKLFF	TGTGCCAGCAGGGGACTTAAGCTGTTTTTT
.	TRBV28	TRBJ2-7	.	CASSRYPVRQGYEQYF	TGTGCCAGCTCCAGGTATCCGGTCAGACAAGGCTACGAGCAGTACTTC
.	TRBV5-6	TRBJ1-1	.	CASSFQGTKNTEAFF	TGTGCCAGCAGCTTCCAGGGAACAAAGAACACTGAAGCTTTCTTT
.	TRBV18	TRBJ2-7	.	CASSPSQGLREQYF	TGTGCCAGCTCACCAAGCCAGGGGTTACGGGAGCAGTACTTC
once	TRBV4-2	TRBJ2-2	.	CASSLSGPSTGELFF	TGTGCCAGCAGTTTATCCGGACCGTCCACCGGGGAGCTGTTTTTT
.	TRBV14	TRBJ2-7	TRBD2	CASSPGASGSVEQYF	TGTGCCAGCAGCCCGGGGGCTAGCGGGAGCGTCGAGCAGTACTTC
.	TRBV7-7	TRBJ2-3	.	CASSLAEADTQYF	TGTGCTAGCAGCTTAGCGGAGGCGGATACGCAGTATTTT
.	TRBV5-8	TRBJ2-4	.	CASSLEWGNTKNIQYF	TGTGCCAGCAGCTTGGAATGGGGTAACACCAAAAACATTCAGTACTTC
.	TRBV4-2	TRBJ1-2	TRBD1	CASSPAGDSGGPGYTF	TGTGCCAGCAGCCCCGCCGGGGATTCAGGGGGTCCTGGCTACACCTTC
once	TRBV19	TRBJ1-1	.	CASTREGVNTEAFF	TGTGCCAGTACCCGGGAGGGAGTTAACACTGAAGCTTTCTTT
.	TRBV29-1	TRBJ1-1	.	CSVGRTPNTEAFF	TGCAGCGTTGGTAGGACACCTAACACTGAAGCTTTCTTT
.	TRBV28	TRBJ2-2	TRBD1	CASKAAGQGNTGELFF	TGTGCCAGCAAAGCCGCGGGACAGGGGAACACCGGGGAGCTGTTTTTT
.	TRBV18	TRBJ2-7	TRBD1	CASSPWSWAPHRPHRGSDEQYF	TGTGCCAGCTCACCATGGTCATGGGCCCCCCATCGCCCCCACAGGGGAAGCGACGAGCAGTACTTC
.	TRBV28	TRBJ1-3	.	CASSLPGIAGNTIYF	TGTGCCAGCAGTTTACCCGGGATAGCTGGAAACACCATATATTTT
.	TRBV6-5	TRBJ1-2	.	CASSRGVGANYGYTF	TGTGCCAGCAGCCGGGGAGTGGGGGCCAACTATGGCTACACCTTC
.	TRBV28	TRBJ2-1	.	CASSTGPPLNEQFF	TGTGCCAGCAGCACCGGGCCTCCCCTCAATGAGCAGTTCTTC
.	TRBV6-6	TRBJ1-1	TRBD1	CASGDRGEAFF	TGTGCCAGCGGGGACAGGGGAGAAGCTTTCTTT
.	TRBV19	TRBJ1-1	TRBD1	CASSMDRDTEAFF	TGTGCCAGTAGTATGGACAGGGACACTGAAGCTTTCTTT
.	TRBV6-5	TRBJ2-7	.	CASSYFGREEYF	TGTGCCAGCAGTTACTTCGGACGAGAAGAGTACTTC
.	TRBV4-2	TRBJ2-1	.	CASSHPGFDNEQFF	TGTGCCAGCAGCCATCCGGGGTTTGACAATGAGCAGTTCTTC